Given below is one T cell receptor (beta chain) in context. The antigen it recognizes is unknown. Nothing much larger sits one base from this clone, and base qualities are not available. The sample is drawn from a study of cytomegalovirus exposure and HLA in healthy donors (dated by TCRdb to about 2017). A note on the overall study: In an earlier analysis of 550 to 750 of the donors, approximately 260 Gb of sequence data and 117 million unique TCR beta sequences from about 179 million T cells were reported. The aim of the study was to test whether cataloging public T cell receptors could identify signatures of past pathogen exposure. Among the roughly 390 genotyped donors, approximately 77% belonged to the genetic ancestry cluster associated with self-reported Caucasian donors. Rather than drawing on any new phenotypic data, the later analysis identified candidate immune exposures from TCR beta sequences and the way those sequences occurred across donors. To study patterns of TCR occurrence, a later analysis re-analyzed previously published TCR beta repertoires from several hundred donors and added high-resolution HLA genotyping. About 300 gigabases of sequencing data and approximately 91 million unique TCR sequences made up an early release that covered 500 to 650 HLA-typed donors. To predict cytomegalovirus infection status, the study combined high-throughput TCR immunosequencing, statistical association of individual TCRs with disease status, and machine learning. Alongside the repertoire data, information on donor age, sex, ethnicity and CMV serostatus was compiled. Across approximately 400 genotyped donors of the cohort, an average of approximately 240,000 unique TCR beta nucleotide sequences per donor were sequenced, and roughly 18% of those sequences were non-productive. Every repertoire in the discovery cohort had been generated on one and the same sequencing platform. The T cell repertoires of about 700 subjects were profiled by immunosequencing and related to cytomegalovirus serostatus. Both class I and class II loci were covered by HLA typing, at four-digit resolution. In an earlier analysis of 550 to 700 of the donors, high-throughput TCR beta sequencing was used to judge whether each TCR beta V gene segment behaved as functional or pseudogenic. The number of typed donors differed by locus: about 629-630 for A, B, C, DRB1 and DQB1; some 500 for DQA1; 606 for DPA1; and some 450 for DPB1. Besides the first cohort of approximately 670 subjects, a separate validation cohort made up of roughly 120 different subjects was used. Roughly 5 DR-DQ haplotypes were handled as single units for association and clustering, since linkage in the cohort was strong. A later genetic analysis used genome-wide SNP genotypes for about 65% of the 666 donors, treating that subset as a discovery cohort. The study at large found these results: The classifier was reported to diagnose cytomegalovirus status with high specificity and sensitivity in both the original and validation cohorts. In a later genetic analysis, a missense DCLRE1C variant was associated with V-gene and J-gene trimming of TCR beta chains, and the association was replicated in an independent cohort. Because the 87-base-pair reads could not distinguish some IMGT-functional V segments, including TRBV6-2 and TRBV6-3, those segments were excluded. In a later analysis, the rate of TCR association differed among HLA loci, with DRB1 alleles having the most associated TCRs and HLA-C alleles having the fewest. Because HLA typing was missing for some donors at each locus, association tests included only the typed subset. Correlated functional status among segregating V segments might reflect linkage disequilibrium, but an unknown experimental factor could not be ruled out. In a later analysis, several top co-occurrence clusters were reported to appear linked to parvovirus B19, influenza, CMV and Epstein-Barr virus. Presence/absence analyses assumed roughly uniform sequencing depth across donors, an assumption that may not hold. Because counts were too low, about 18 rarely observed V segments, including chromosome 9 orphons, were left out of the earlier analysis of several hundred of the donors. Immune exposure information for the cohort was limited to CMV serostatus. A later analysis associated 16,951 TCR beta sequences with specific HLA alleles at a false discovery rate of 0.05. In an earlier analysis of roughly 560 of the donors, most TCR beta V segments were observed in productive rearrangements about 90% or about 30% of the time, broadly matching IMGT annotations. A further reported finding was that TCR beta sequences accurately predicted the HLA-A and HLA-B alleles for most subjects in the first cohort. The authors suggested that the approach could potentially be generalized to other disease states and immunological phenotypes. In vitro tests confirmed that three of the cytomegalovirus-associated TCR beta chains recognize cytomegalovirus antigens. In this cohort, only TCR beta chains were sequenced, and detectable features were limited by the absence of alpha or paired-chain data. Strong co-occurrence of HLA alleles, especially DR and DQ, made assigning TCR associations to individual alleles difficult. A total of 164 TCR beta chains were listed by the study as associated with cytomegalovirus. A cluster of highly shared sequence variants was judged likely to be a technical artifact of the sequencing pipeline. In a later genetic analysis, fewer N-insertions in productive TCRs were reported among donors in an Asian-associated ancestry cluster than the approximately 670-donor mean. In a later analysis, most CMV-associated TCR beta chains were found to appear HLA-restricted, with HLA associations seemingly driven largely by CMV exposure. Across donors, most TCR sequences were observed very rarely, whereas some public TCRs were present in many individuals. Compared with equally common non-associated chains, HLA-associated TCR beta chains in a later analysis were more clonally expanded and had lower generation probabilities.

The library came from the immunoSEQ multiplex PCR assay. The multiplex PCR relied on a mix of 60 forward primers for TCR Vbeta segments and 13 reverse primers for TCR Jbeta segments. Amplification of the CDR3 region of rearranged TCR beta genes was performed with a multiplex PCR assay on genomic DNA. The Illumina HiSeq System was used to sequence the amplified TCR beta libraries as 87-base-pair reads. The study's own analysis went as follows. In a later analysis, tens of millions of unique TCR beta chains were counted across the roughly 700 repertoires, and roughly 10 million of these chains were shared by at least two donors. Raw reads were error-corrected and collapsed into unique sequences by a nearest-neighbor algorithm in which closely related sequences were merged to remove PCR and sequencing errors. CDR3 sequences were aligned to IMGT reference sequences to assign V, D and J gene segments. For a sequence to be retained, at least a six-nucleotide match to both a V gene segment and a J gene segment was required. A rearrangement counted as productive if the CDR3 had no stop codons and remained in frame with V and J, and every other rearrangement counted as non-productive. Following IMGT convention, CDR3 was defined as the stretch from the second conserved V-encoded cysteine to the conserved J-encoded phenylalanine. In an earlier analysis of more than 550 of the donors, sequences lacking an unambiguous match to a single V gene segment were excluded. An earlier analysis of 587 of the donors called V segments functional above 56.7% productive rearrangements and segregating when the between-donor standard deviation exceeded 5%. A statistical classification framework was built to diagnose cytomegalovirus status from the catalog of TCR beta chain sequences. In a later analysis, V and J genes were assigned by comparing TCR nucleotide sequences against IMGT/GENE-DB human TR gene sequences. The TCRdist pipeline was used in a later analysis to assign CDR3 sequences and most-parsimonious VDJ recombination scenarios. In a later analysis, each TCR beta chain was defined by its CDR3 amino acid sequence together with its V-gene family, and reads lacking a unique V-gene family were excluded. To address suspected cross-contamination and a sequencing artifact, a later analysis removed over 500 highly shared, low-generation-probability nucleotide sequences. In a later analysis, a clonal expansion index was calculated for each public chain from normalized within-repertoire ranks of inferred template counts. A later analysis computed generation probabilities with a VDJ recombination model fitted to out-of-frame rearrangements, and checked the results against IGoR. A later analysis scored TCR-TCR, TCR-HLA and TCR-CMV co-occurrence with hypergeometric tests, applying a repertoire-size bias correction to TCR pairs. False discovery rates were estimated in a later analysis by permuting HLA or CMV assignments 20 times. In a later analysis, co-occurring TCRs were grouped with DBSCAN, and TCRdist sequence similarity was added when clustering was performed within HLA-allele-positive subsets. Repertoires with fewer than 30,000 or more than 120,000 public chains, plus five repertoires with anomalous nucleotide sharing, were excluded from co-occurrence clustering. TCRdb holds this immuneACCESS table with in-frame rearrangements only. Some clones are missing; in checked studies, unresolved V genes explain under half, and the rest has no known cause. V, J and clone size were drawn from that table, and D and trimming were deduced from the DNA. The sample records 160,000 or so clones, around 82% of which are singletons. Around 0.96% of the sample rests with the top ten.

The cohort was made up of 500 to 800 healthy bone marrow donors. At the time of sampling, every cohort member was nominally healthy, though immune exposures that went unrecorded were likely present. The donor tested CMV seronegative and was one of the 352 seronegative cohort members. Each donor provided a peripheral blood sample, and peripheral blood mononuclear cells were used for TCR beta sequencing. The Qiagen DNeasy Blood Extraction Kit was used to extract genomic DNA from the blood cell samples. The CDR3 covers 13 residues, taking in both the cysteine and the phenylalanine. Of all the DNA, just the CDR3 is kept, 39 bases in frame from base 1. CDR1 is given as MGHDK and CDR2 as SYGVNS, both from the germline V gene. The germline V and J ends show losses of 6 bases and 4 bases respectively, and no gene match explains 5 bases of the junction.

The sequence joins TRBV25-1 to TRBJ2-5; 7 junctional bases match TRBD2. The sequenced sample was PBMCs. This receptor was identified in a man under 40 in good health and CMV-seronegative. CDR3 region: CASSPLAGETQYF. DNA sequence: TGTGCCAGCAGCCCCTTAGCGGGAGAGACCCAGTACTTC.